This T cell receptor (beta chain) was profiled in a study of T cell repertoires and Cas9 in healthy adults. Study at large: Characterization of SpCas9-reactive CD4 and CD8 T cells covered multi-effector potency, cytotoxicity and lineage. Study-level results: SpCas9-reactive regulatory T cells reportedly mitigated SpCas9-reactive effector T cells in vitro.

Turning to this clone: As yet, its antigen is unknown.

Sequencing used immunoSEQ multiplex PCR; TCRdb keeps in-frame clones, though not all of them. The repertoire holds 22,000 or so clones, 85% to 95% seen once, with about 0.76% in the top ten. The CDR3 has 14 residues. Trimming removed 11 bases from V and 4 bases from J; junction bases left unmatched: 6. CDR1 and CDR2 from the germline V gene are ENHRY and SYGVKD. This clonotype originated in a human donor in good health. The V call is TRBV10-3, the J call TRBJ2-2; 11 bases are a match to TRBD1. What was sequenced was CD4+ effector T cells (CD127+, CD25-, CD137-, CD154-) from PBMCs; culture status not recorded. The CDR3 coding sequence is TGTGCCGTCACTGGGACAGGGGGCACCGGGGAGCTGTTTTTT. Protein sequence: CAVTGTGGTGELFF.